Listed below are T cell receptor beta chains from one sample, sequenced in a study of blood T cell repertoires in COVID-19. Using immunoSEQ multiplex PCR, the repertoire was profiled, and TCRdb retains in-frame clones only, with some absent. Of roughly 180,000 clones in the sample, around 85% were seen once. Sequencing used PBMCs or T cells enriched from blood (not recorded which). Receptor source: a man between 35 and 55 years old who had recovered from COVID-19. Both conserved end residues are part of each CDR3. A D gene is named only where the DNA matches it firmly. Expanded clones are given a class, and other clones once, few, many or no size at all.

j_call clone_size d_call v_call cdr3_aa cdr3_nt
TRBJ2-1 . TRBD1 TRBV5-1 CASSQRDRGYNEQFF TGCGCCAGCAGCCAACGGGACAGGGGCTACAATGAGCAGTTCTTC
TRBJ2-5 . . TRBV9 CASSVDTQETQYF TGTGCCAGCAGCGTAGACACACAAGAGACCCAGTACTTC
TRBJ2-3 . TRBD2 TRBV28 CASRSGLAGTDTQYF TGTGCCAGCAGGTCCGGGCTAGCGGGCACAGATACGCAGTATTTT
TRBJ1-2 . . TRBV9 CASSVAAGADGYTF TGTGCCAGCAGCGTAGCGGCGGGGGCGGACGGCTACACCTTC
TRBJ2-2 . . TRBV14 CASSRQVLNTGELFF TGTGCCAGCAGCCGTCAGGTCCTGAACACCGGGGAGCTGTTTTTT
TRBJ1-6 . . TRBV11-2 CASRYRAVENSPLHF TGTGCCAGCAGGTACAGGGCGGTCGAGAATTCACCCCTCCACTTT
TRBJ2-1 . TRBD2 TRBV28 CASLPSGRVNYNEQFF TGTGCCAGCCTACCTAGCGGGAGGGTAAACTACAATGAGCAGTTCTTC
TRBJ1-1 . . TRBV30 CAWSSHRGSTEAFF TGTGCCTGGAGCTCTCATAGAGGGAGCACTGAAGCTTTCTTT
TRBJ2-1 . TRBD1 TRBV19 CASSIGDRIDEQFF TGTGCCAGTAGTATAGGGGACAGGATCGATGAGCAGTTCTTC
TRBJ1-6 . TRBD1 TRBV5-5 CASSFPDRHNSPLHF TGTGCCAGCAGCTTTCCGGACAGGCATAATTCACCCCTCCACTTT
TRBJ2-2 . TRBD2 TRBV6-5 CASGSGRAGELFF TGTGCCAGCGGTAGCGGGAGAGCCGGGGAGCTGTTTTTT
TRBJ1-1 . . TRBV28 CASRRRGSEGGTEAFF TGTGCCAGCAGGCGCAGGGGAAGCGAAGGGGGCACTGAAGCTTTCTTT
TRBJ2-2 few . TRBV7-9 CASSSSRTANTGELFF TGTGCCAGCAGCTCCTCTCGGACAGCGAACACCGGGGAGCTGTTTTTT
TRBJ2-1 . TRBD2 TRBV4-1 CASSLFGGSTYNEQFF TGCGCCAGCAGCTTATTCGGGGGGAGCACCTACAATGAGCAGTTCTTC
TRBJ1-2 . . TRBV5-1 CASSLVGDSVGGYTF TGCGCCAGCAGCTTGGTTGGCGACAGTGTGGGTGGCTACACCTTC
TRBJ2-7 . . TRBV6-5 CASSPLPGSKNEQYF TGTGCCAGCAGTCCCCTTCCCGGGAGTAAGAACGAGCAGTACTTC
TRBJ2-3 . TRBD2 TRBV24-1 CATSEAGAGPSTDTQYF TGTGCCACCAGTGAAGCGGGGGCAGGGCCTAGCACAGATACGCAGTATTTT
TRBJ1-2 . . TRBV7-9 CASSLRGRGPRDYGYTF TGTGCCAGCAGCTTAAGGGGCCGCGGACCAAGGGACTATGGCTACACCTTC
TRBJ1-5 . . TRBV5-5 CASSLGHGGQPQHF TGTGCCAGCAGCCTGGGGCATGGCGGCCAGCCCCAGCATTTT
TRBJ1-2 . . TRBV6-5 CASSYSEAGGYTF TGTGCCAGCAGTTACTCGGAGGCAGGTGGCTACACCTTC
TRBJ2-5 . TRBD1 TRBV19 CASSRDRDVGETQYF TGTGCCAGTAGTAGAGACAGGGATGTTGGGGAGACCCAGTACTTC
TRBJ2-2 . TRBD2 TRBV7-6 CASSLGTSGTGELFF TGTGCCAGCAGCTTAGGGACTAGCGGGACCGGGGAGCTGTTTTTT
TRBJ1-3 few . TRBV6-5 CASSYGSPRAGNTIYF TGTGCCAGCAGTTACGGGTCCCCCAGGGCTGGAAACACCATATATTTT
TRBJ1-3 . . TRBV2 CASRSEVAVIGNTIYF TGTGCCAGCAGAAGTGAGGTGGCTGTAATCGGAAACACCATATATTTT
TRBJ1-6 few . TRBV27 CASSLFTSGGGSNSPLHF TGTGCCAGCAGTTTATTTACCTCGGGGGGCGGTTCCAATTCACCCCTCCACTTT
TRBJ2-7 few . TRBV28 CASTNSVAYEQYF TGTGCCAGCACCAACAGTGTAGCCTACGAGCAGTACTTC
TRBJ2-7 many TRBD1 TRBV19 CASSPGQGVYEQYF TGTGCCAGTAGTCCGGGACAGGGGGTATACGAGCAGTACTTC
TRBJ1-6 . . TRBV6-5 CASASYGTYNSPLHF TGTGCCAGCGCTTCCTATGGTACCTATAATTCACCCCTCCACTTT
TRBJ2-7 . TRBD2 TRBV9 CASSPGTSGGSYEQYF TGTGCCAGCAGCCCCGGGACTAGCGGGGGTTCCTACGAGCAGTACTTC
TRBJ2-7 . . TRBV5-1 CASSLTTGYEQYF TGCGCCAGCAGCTTAACAACAGGGTACGAGCAGTACTTC
TRBJ2-1 . TRBD1 TRBV10-1 CASSTRVPGQLYNEQFF TGCGCCAGCAGTACCCGCGTTCCGGGACAGCTATACAATGAGCAGTTCTTC
TRBJ1-1 . . TRBV5-1 CASSPAAGNTEAFF TGCGCCAGCAGCCCCGCCGCGGGGAACACTGAAGCTTTCTTT
TRBJ1-2 . TRBD1 TRBV30 CAWSVAWFRTGGGRYGYTF TGTGCCTGGAGTGTAGCATGGTTTAGGACAGGGGGCGGACGCTATGGCTACACCTTC
TRBJ1-4 . TRBD1 TRBV11-2 CASSLVGDRGATNEKLFF TGTGCCAGCAGCTTAGTTGGGGACAGGGGAGCAACTAATGAAAAACTGTTTTTT
TRBJ2-7 . . TRBV3-1/TRBV3-2 CASSQWGLGLGGNEQYF TGTGCCAGCAGCCAATGGGGGCTAGGACTAGGAGGAAACGAGCAGTACTTC
TRBJ2-7 . . TRBV5-1 CASSFQGGDRYEQYF TGCGCCAGCAGCTTCCAAGGAGGGGACCGCTACGAGCAGTACTTC
TRBJ1-6 . . TRBV5-1 CASSLVREGSPLHF TGCGCCAGCAGCTTGGTCAGGGAGGGTTCACCCCTCCACTTT
TRBJ1-2 . . TRBV28 CASSSAAGNYGYTF TGTGCCAGCAGTTCAGCCGCGGGGAACTATGGCTACACCTTC
TRBJ1-1 . TRBD1 TRBV4-1 CASSTGGRTEAFF TGCGCCAGCAGCACAGGGGGCAGAACTGAAGCTTTCTTT
TRBJ1-4 . . TRBV12-5 CASGLNSGSWKLFF TGTGCTAGTGGTTTGAATTCCGGGAGTTGGAAACTGTTTTTT
TRBJ2-7 . TRBD1 TRBV25-1 CASSGDRGWEQYF TGTGCCAGCAGTGGGGACAGGGGGTGGGAGCAGTACTTC
TRBJ2-5 . . TRBV7-9 CASSLGGLKETQYF TGTGCCAGCAGCTTAGGAGGCTTGAAAGAGACCCAGTACTTC
TRBJ1-4 . . TRBV27 CASSLSGAGMPKLFF TGTGCCAGCAGTTTATCGGGAGCGGGCATGCCAAAACTGTTTTTT
TRBJ2-7 few . TRBV7-6 CASSLARDRSYEQYF TGTGCCAGCAGCTTAGCCAGGGATAGGAGCTACGAGCAGTACTTC
TRBJ2-3 . . TRBV19 CASSGSLPDTQYF TGTGCCAGTAGCGGGAGTCTCCCAGATACGCAGTATTTT
TRBJ1-1 . . TRBV5-6 CASSPADGQGAFF TGTGCCAGCAGCCCCGCCGATGGTCAGGGGGCTTTCTTT
TRBJ1-1 . . TRBV12-5 CASGQPDSQRTEAFF TGTGCTAGTGGTCAGCCGGACAGCCAGAGGACTGAAGCTTTCTTT
TRBJ1-5 . . TRBV28 CASSHGESGNQPQHF TGTGCCAGCAGTCACGGCGAATCGGGTAATCAGCCCCAGCATTTT
TRBJ1-1 . . TRBV7-7 CASSPLRGGTEAFF TGTGCTAGCAGTCCACTGCGGGGTGGGACTGAAGCTTTCTTT
TRBJ1-2 . TRBD1 TRBV5-1 CASSVNPGTEIYGYTF TGCGCCAGCAGCGTGAATCCCGGGACAGAGATCTATGGCTACACCTTC
TRBJ2-3 once TRBD1 TRBV5-1 CASSPTGQGTDTQYF TGCGCCAGCAGCCCGACTGGACAGGGCACAGATACGCAGTATTTT
TRBJ1-2 . TRBD1 TRBV5-6 CASTRNRGRSGYTF TGTGCCAGCACCCGAAACAGGGGGCGAAGCGGCTACACCTTC
TRBJ1-2 . . TRBV20-1 CSAYRDGGYTF TGCAGTGCGTACAGGGATGGTGGCTACACCTTC
TRBJ2-2 . TRBD1 TRBV5-1 CASSSSAGQGNTGELFF TGCGCCAGCAGCTCTTCAGCGGGACAGGGGAACACCGGGGAGCTGTTTTTT
TRBJ2-1 . . TRBV7-9 CASSPGGDSYNEQFF TGTGCCAGCAGCCCGGGCGGGGACAGTTACAATGAGCAGTTCTTC
TRBJ1-2 . TRBD1 TRBV12-5 CASGLDRGPNYGYTF TGTGCTAGTGGTTTAGACAGGGGGCCTAACTATGGCTACACCTTC
TRBJ1-5 . . TRBV10-3 CAISESGDSNQPQHF TGTGCCATCAGTGAGTCAGGGGATAGCAATCAGCCCCAGCATTTT